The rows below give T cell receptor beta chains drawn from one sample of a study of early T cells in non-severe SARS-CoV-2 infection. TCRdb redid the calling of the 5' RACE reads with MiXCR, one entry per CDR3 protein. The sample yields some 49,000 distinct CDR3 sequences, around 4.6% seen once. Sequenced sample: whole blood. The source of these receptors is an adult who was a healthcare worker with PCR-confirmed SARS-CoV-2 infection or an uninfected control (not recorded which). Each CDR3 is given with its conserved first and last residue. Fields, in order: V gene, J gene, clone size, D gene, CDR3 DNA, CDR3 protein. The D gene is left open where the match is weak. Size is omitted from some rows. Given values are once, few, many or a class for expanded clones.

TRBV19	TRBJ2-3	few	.	TGTGCCAGTAGTCGGACGGAGAGAAGCACAGATACGCAGTATTTT	CASSRTERSTDTQYF
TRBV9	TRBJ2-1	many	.	TGTGCCAGCACCCCCGGGGGCCCCAATGAGCAGTTCTTC	CASTPGGPNEQFF
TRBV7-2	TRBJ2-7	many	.	TGTGCCAGCAGCCTATTGGGACCGTTTCCCTACGAGCAGTACTTC	CASSLLGPFPYEQYF
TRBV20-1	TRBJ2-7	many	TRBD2	TGCAGTGCCATGACTAGCGGGGGAACCTACGAGCAGTACTTC	CSAMTSGGTYEQYF
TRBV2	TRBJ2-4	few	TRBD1	TGTGCCAGCAGTGCAGGTCAGGGGGCGCGAAACATTCAGTACTTC	CASSAGQGARNIQYF
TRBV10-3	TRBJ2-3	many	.	TGTGCCATCAGTGATTCGCGAGGGTCGGATACGCAGTATTTT	CAISDSRGSDTQYF
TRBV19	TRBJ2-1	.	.	TGTGCCAGTAGTATCGCCCTGGGCTCCTGGACAAGCTCCTACAATGAGCAGTTCTTC	CASSIALGSWTSSYNEQFF
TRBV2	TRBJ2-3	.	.	TGTGCCAGCAATCAGGGCTACACAGATACGCAGTATTTT	CASNQGYTDTQYF
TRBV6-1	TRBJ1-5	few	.	TGTGCCAGTATCGACTTATCGGGACGGTGGAGGGATGGCAATCAGCCCCAGCATTTT	CASIDLSGRWRDGNQPQHF
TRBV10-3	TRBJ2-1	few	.	TGTGCCATCAGTGAGTCGTTGGGACGAGATGTCTACAATGAGCAGTTCTTC	CAISESLGRDVYNEQFF
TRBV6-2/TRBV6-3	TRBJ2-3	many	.	TGTGCCAGCAGCCGCTACAGGGAAACAGATACGCAGTATTTT	CASSRYRETDTQYF
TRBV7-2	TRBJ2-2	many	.	TGTGCCAGCAGCTCCATCTTACCGGGGTCGAACACCGGGGAGCTGTTTTTT	CASSSILPGSNTGELFF
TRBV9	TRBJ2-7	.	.	TGTGCCAGCAGCGTAGATAGTTCGAACGAGCAGTACTTC	CASSVDSSNEQYF
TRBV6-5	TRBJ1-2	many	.	TGTGCCAGCAGTTACGGGTCGGACTATGGCTACACCTTC	CASSYGSDYGYTF
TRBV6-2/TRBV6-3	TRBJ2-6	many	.	TGTGCCAGCAGTTACAACTCTGGGGCCAACGTCCTGACTTTC	CASSYNSGANVLTF
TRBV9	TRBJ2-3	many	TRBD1	TGTGCCAGCAGCGGACCCCGACAGGGAGGCACAGATACGCAGTATTTT	CASSGPRQGGTDTQYF
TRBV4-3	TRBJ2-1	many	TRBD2	TGCGCCAGCAGCCAAGATCTCCAGGTCTCTGGCGTAGCGGGGTACAATGAGCAGTTCTTC	CASSQDLQVSGVAGYNEQFF
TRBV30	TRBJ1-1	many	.	TGTGCCTGGAGTGGCGGCAGGCCATGGGACACTGAAGCTTTCTTT	CAWSGGRPWDTEAFF
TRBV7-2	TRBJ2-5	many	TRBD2	TGTGCCAGCAGCTCCGGACTAGCGGGAGTGGAGACCCAGTACTTC	CASSSGLAGVETQYF
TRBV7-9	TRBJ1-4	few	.	TGTGCCAGCAGCTTCGGGGGGGCGTTTGAAAAACTGTTTTTT	CASSFGGAFEKLFF
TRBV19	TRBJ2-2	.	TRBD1	TGTGCCAGTAGTATTGGGACAGGGATGAACACCGGGGAGCTGTTTTTT	CASSIGTGMNTGELFF
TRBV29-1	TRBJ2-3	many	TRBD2	TGCAGCGTTGGCCCGGGACTAGCTAGCACAGATACGCAGTATTTT	CSVGPGLASTDTQYF
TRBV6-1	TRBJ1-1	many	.	TGTGCCAGCAGGTCCACAGGCGGGGCTGAAGCTTTCTTT	CASRSTGGAEAFF
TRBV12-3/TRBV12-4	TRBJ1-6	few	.	TGTGCCAGCAGCCCCCCCGCACCCCCTAATTCACCCCTCCACTTT	CASSPPAPPNSPLHF
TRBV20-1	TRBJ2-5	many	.	TGCAGTGCCCCGGTTCTCTCAATCCAGTACTTC	CSAPVLSIQYF
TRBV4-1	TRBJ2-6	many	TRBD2	TGCGCCAGCAGCCAAGAAGTAGCGGGAACAACTGGGGCCAACGTCCTGACTTTC	CASSQEVAGTTGANVLTF
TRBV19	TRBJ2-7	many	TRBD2	TGTGCCAGTACCTCTGCGGGTAGCGGGACCTACGAGCAGTACTTC	CASTSAGSGTYEQYF
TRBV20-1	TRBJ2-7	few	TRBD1	TGCAGTGCTTTCCGGGACAGGAACTACGAGCAGTACTTC	CSAFRDRNYEQYF
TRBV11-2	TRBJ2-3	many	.	TGTGCCAGCAGCTCCCCCGGAGGGGTAAAGGATACGCAGTATTTT	CASSSPGGVKDTQYF
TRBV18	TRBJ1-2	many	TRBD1	TGTGCCAGCTCACCCGGACAGGGGGTGGACTATGGCTACACCTTC	CASSPGQGVDYGYTF
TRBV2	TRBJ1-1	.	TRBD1	TGTGCCAGCGGCCGGGACAGGGCGACTGAAGCTTTCTTT	CASGRDRATEAFF
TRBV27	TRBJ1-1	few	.	TGTGCCAGCAGTTTGTGGGGCACTAACACTGAAGCTTTCTTT	CASSLWGTNTEAFF
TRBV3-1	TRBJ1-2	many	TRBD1	TGTGCCAGCAGCCAAACAGGGGGCGCAGGGCGCGGCTACACCTTC	CASSQTGGAGRGYTF
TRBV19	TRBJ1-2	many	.	TGTGCCAGTAGTATAGGTAACACCCCGGAGCATGGCTACACCTTC	CASSIGNTPEHGYTF
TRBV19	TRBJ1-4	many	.	TGTGCCAGTTCATACAGGAGATCTAATGAAAAACTGTTTTTT	CASSYRRSNEKLFF
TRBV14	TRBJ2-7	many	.	TGTGCCAGCAGCCAAGGTAGGGCGGCGTTAGAGCAGTACTTC	CASSQGRAALEQYF
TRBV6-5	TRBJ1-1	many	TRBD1	TGTGCCAGCAGTTACGAGACAGGGGTCGTTGGCGCTGAAGCTTTCTTT	CASSYETGVVGAEAFF
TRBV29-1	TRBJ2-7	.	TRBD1	TGCAGCGTCCGGACAGGGGGCTATGTCGAGCAGTACTTC	CSVRTGGYVEQYF
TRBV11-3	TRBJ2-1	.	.	TGTGCCAGCAGCTCCTCCCCCCGGGCGGGTGAGCAGTTCTTC	CASSSSPRAGEQFF
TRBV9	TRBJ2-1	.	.	TGTGCCAGCAGCGTAGAGGGGAGCAAATACAATGAGCAGTTCTTC	CASSVEGSKYNEQFF
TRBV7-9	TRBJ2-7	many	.	TGTGCCAGCAGCCCAAGCCTAGGACAGCCTCACGACGAGCAGTACTTC	CASSPSLGQPHDEQYF
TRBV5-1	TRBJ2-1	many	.	TGCGCCAGCAGCTTGGTTTCCGGGGGCCTGGACCATGAGCAGTTCTTC	CASSLVSGGLDHEQFF
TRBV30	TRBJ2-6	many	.	TGTGCCTACCAATACTCTGGGGCCAACGTCCTGACTTTC	CAYQYSGANVLTF
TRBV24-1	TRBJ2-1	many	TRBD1	TGTGCCACCAGTGATTTGAGGACAGGGCCCTGGGGTGAGCAGTTCTTC	CATSDLRTGPWGEQFF
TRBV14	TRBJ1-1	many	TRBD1	TGTGCCAGCAGCCAATACGCTTCGGCAACAGGGGGCACTGAAGCTTTCTTT	CASSQYASATGGTEAFF
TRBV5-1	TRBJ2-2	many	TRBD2	TGCGCCAGCAGCGCAACTAGCGGGAACACCGGGGAGCTGTTTTTT	CASSATSGNTGELFF
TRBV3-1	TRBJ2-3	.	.	TGTGCCAGCAGCCAGCCCCGGGCCACAGATACGCAGTATTTT	CASSQPRATDTQYF
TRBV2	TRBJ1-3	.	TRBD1	TGTGCCAGCAGGAGGGACAGGCTAAGTGGAAACACCATATATTTT	CASRRDRLSGNTIYF
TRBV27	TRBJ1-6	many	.	TGTGCCAGCAGTGAAGGAAGTGGCAGAGCCGTTAATTCACCCCTCCACTTT	CASSEGSGRAVNSPLHF
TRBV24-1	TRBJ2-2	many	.	TGTGCCACCAGTGATCCCTCTCGAGGGCTCAGCGGGGAGCTGTTTTTT	CATSDPSRGLSGELFF
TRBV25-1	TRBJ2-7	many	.	TGTGCCAGCAGAGCACGGACTAACGAGCAGTACTTC	CASRARTNEQYF